The 27 T cell receptor beta chains presented below share a single source sample, sequenced in a study of tumor-infiltrating lymphocytes in localized non-small cell lung cancer. Sequenced by immunoSEQ multiplex PCR; TCRdb stores in-frame clones only, minus some. Altogether fewer than 15,000 clones are present, approximately 74% being singletons, with the ten largest covering roughly an eighth. Specimen: uninvolved lung tissue not adjacent to the tumor. Receptors originate from a human donor with non-small cell lung cancer.

The chain links TRBV2 to TRBJ2-7; D gene uncertain. Germline-derived CDR1 and CDR2 are SNHLY and FYNNEI. Trimming left V 0 bases short and J 5 bases short, with 5 bases between. CDR3 size: 12 residues. The CDR3 nucleotides read TGTGCCAGCAGTGAAGCAGGCCACGAGCAGTACTTC. It yields the protein CASSEAGHEQYF.

The CDR3 DNA reads as TGCGCCAGCAGGTACGGGCCCGGGGAGGAGACCCAGTACTTC. As protein: CASRYGPGEETQYF. The chain carries TRBV5-1 and TRBJ2-5; a possible D gene is TRBD2 (5 bases). CDR1 is SGHRS, CDR2 YFSETQ, per germline. This CDR3 region has 14 residues. V gave up 5 bases and J gave up 5 bases, with 16 bases separating them. The complete variable domain, with remaining parts taken from reference TRBV5-1 and TRBJ2-5, reads KAGVTQTPRYLIKTRGQQVTLSCSPISGHRSVSWYQQTPGQGLQFLFEYFSETQRNKGNFPGRFSGRQFSNSRSEMNVSTLELGDSALYLCASRYGPGEETQYFGPGTRLLVL.

V is TRBV19 and J is TRBJ2-2; 11 bases are shared with TRBD1. The J segment lost 6 bases and the V segment lost 6 bases, leaving 9 bases of the junction unmatched. The length of the CDR3 is 16 residues. Germline CDR1 is LNHDA and CDR2 is SQIVND (reference sequence). In nucleotides, the CDR3 is TGTGCCAGTAGGAGCTACGGACAGGGGGCTGCCGGGGAGCTGTTTTTT. Protein sequence: CASRSYGQGAAGELFF. Full variable domain (missing parts from reference TRBV19 and TRBJ2-2): DGGITQSPKYLFRKEGQNVTLSCEQNLNHDAMYWYRQDPGQGLRLIYYSQIVNDFQKGDIAEGYSVSREKKESFPLTVTSAQKNPTAFYLCASRSYGQGAAGELFFGEGSRLTVL.

This sequence joins TRBV27 and TRBJ2-3; 9 positions match TRBD2. In germline, CDR1 is MNHEY, CDR2 SMNVEV (reference sequence). The CDR3 length is 15 residues. V shed 6 bases, J shed 2 bases, and the junction held 6 bases outside the gene matches. As DNA, the CDR3 is TGTGCCAGCAGAAGCGGGGGGCCTATCACAGATACGCAGTATTTT. The encoded protein is CASRSGGPITDTQYF.

The chain carries TRBV6-4 and TRBJ2-7; D remains unclear. Looked up from germline, CDR1 is MRHNA and CDR2 is SNTAGT. The CDR3 is 16 residues long. The ends were cut back, 3 bases at V and 0 bases at J, with 15 bases in the middle. Here the CDR3 DNA reads TGTGCCAGCAGTGATGGGCACCCCAGGAGCTCCTACGAGCAGTACTTC. Amino acids: CASSDGHPRSSYEQYF.

This clone appeared a single time. The J gene is TRBJ1-4, the V gene TRBV11-3; no clear D gene. Germline V gene data show CDR1 as SGHNT and CDR2 as YENEEA. The V end was cut by 5 bases, the J end by 0 bases, with 7 bases between. The CDR3 is 14 amino acids. The CDR3 loop is CASSPPATNEKLFF. In DNA form, the CDR3 reads TGTGCCAGCAGCCCACCCGCAACTAATGAAAAACTGTTTTTT.

The chain couples TRBV27 to TRBJ1-1; 9 bases fit TRBD1. Germline V CDR1 and CDR2: MNHEY, SMNVEV (reference sequence). Trimming removed 2 bases from V and 4 bases from J; junction bases left unmatched: 11. The CDR3 spans 17 residues. The CDR3 spells CASSLGQGFGDSTEAFF. CDR3 bases: TGTGCCAGCAGTTTAGGACAGGGGTTTGGTGATAGCACTGAAGCTTTCTTT.

This clone was observed a few times. The V gene is TRBV28, the J gene TRBJ1-2; 10 bases agree with TRBD1. This CDR3 region has 16 residues. The V gene's germline CDR1 is MDHEN and CDR2 SYDVKM. Unmatched junction bases numbered 15, after V lost 6 bases and J lost 8 bases. Here the CDR3 reads CASRINLGQGIGGYTF. CDR3 sequence (DNA): TGTGCCAGCAGGATCAACTTGGGACAGGGGATAGGCGGCTACACCTTC.

The V and J genes are TRBV7-6 and TRBJ1-4; D unresolved. This CDR3 has 16 residues. Between the trimmed V and J ends, which lost 1 base and 2 bases, there was a span of 11 bases. Germline loops: CDR1 SGHVS, CDR2 FNYEAQ. The CDR3 loop is CASSLEGILTNEKLFF. In DNA form, the CDR3 reads TGTGCCAGCAGCTTAGAAGGGATCCTGACTAATGAAAAACTGTTTTTT. The whole variable domain, filled in from reference TRBV7-6 and TRBJ1-4, reads GAGVSQSPRYKVTKRGQDVALRCDPISGHVSLYWYRQALGQGPEFLTYFNYEAQQDKSGLPNDRFSAERPEGSISTLTIQRTEQRDSAMYRCASSLEGILTNEKLFFGSGTQLSVL.

This clone was detected only a few times. The chain combines TRBV5-1 with TRBJ1-1; the D gene is possibly TRBD1 (6 bases). Between the trimmed V and J ends, which lost 4 bases and 0 bases, there was a span of 13 bases. CDR3 length equals 15 residues. Germline-derived CDR1 and CDR2 are SGHRS and YFSETQ. CDR3 protein: CASSQGHVLNTEAFF. Written as DNA, the CDR3 is TGCGCCAGCAGCCAGGGACATGTCTTGAACACTGAAGCTTTCTTT.

The chain joins TRBV14 to TRBJ2-7, with D maybe TRBD1 (6 bases). The germline CDR1 and CDR2 sequences are SGHDN and FVKESK. The V gene lost 4 bases and the J gene lost 5 bases, with 15 bases spanning the gap. CDR3 size: 14 residues. The CDR3 bases are TGTGCCAGCAGCCTCTCCCAGGGGTTCGACGAGCAGTACTTC. It encodes CASSLSQGFDEQYF.

The chain has TRBV7-2 and TRBJ2-1; 8 bases line up with TRBD2. Trimming took 5 bases from V and 12 from J; bases not matched to a gene: 9. The CDR3 is 13 amino acids. Germline V gene data show CDR1 as SGHTA and CDR2 as FQGNSA. This CDR3 reads CASSAMREERQFF. CDR3 DNA sequence: TGTGCCAGCAGCGCCATGCGGGAGGAGAGGCAGTTCTTC.

In the case of this clone: Since no conserved phenylalanine or tryptophan closes the CDR3, a read error is the likely cause. The limits of the CDR3 on the DNA are not certain, so only TCRdb's listed CDR3 is given. The gene calls are TRBV5-3 and TRBJ2-7. TRBV5-3 is recorded as an ORF, its role being uncertain. The CDR3 totals 12 residues, both ends included. CDR3: CARSLVGPGPPQ.

The rearrangement uses TRBV4-2 and TRBJ2-5; 8 bases line up with TRBD1. Trimming took 1 base from V and 4 from J; bases not matched to a gene: 2. The CDR3 is made up of 14 amino acids. Germline CDR1 and CDR2: LGHNA and YNFKEQ. Here the CDR3 DNA reads TGTGCCAGCAGCCAAGTAGGACAGGGAGAGACCCAGTACTTC. The encoded protein is CASSQVGQGETQYF.

The chain combines TRBV6-1 with TRBJ1-2; tentatively, D is TRBD1 (5 bases). The V end lost 6 bases, the J end lost 8 bases, and 16 bases lay between the germline ends. Germline V gene sequence: CDR1 MNHNS, CDR2 SASEGT. This CDR3 contains 13 residues. DNA for the CDR3: TGTGCCAGCAGGGATCAGGCAGGGTCCGGCTACACCTTC. Translating it yields CASRDQAGSGYTF.

The chain joins TRBV7-2 to TRBJ2-7; D not certain. The V end was cut by 5 bases, the J end by 0 bases, with 14 bases between. Germline V gene data show CDR1 as SGHTA and CDR2 as FQGNSA. This CDR3 spans 15 amino acids. The CDR3 sequence: CASSPGGYSSYEQYF. The CDR3 nucleotides are TGTGCCAGCAGCCCCGGCGGCTACAGCTCCTACGAGCAGTACTTC.

The genes are TRBV6-1 and TRBJ2-5, with 9 bases fitting TRBD1. There are 15 residues in the CDR3. V gave up 7 bases and J gave up 4 bases; unmatched junction bases: 10. CDR1 is MNHNS and CDR2 is SASEGT in the germline V gene. The DNA for the CDR3 is TGTGCCAGCACCCCCGACAGGGGGAGGGGAGAGACCCAGTACTTC. Protein sequence: CASTPDRGRGETQYF.

This clone was seen only a few times. J is TRBJ1-2 and V is TRBV7-2; perhaps TRBD1 as D (6 bases). V was cut by 5 bases and J by 4 bases, with 17 bases left in between. The germline CDR1 and CDR2 sequences are SGHTA and FQGNSA. This CDR3 is built from 15 residues. In nucleotides, the CDR3 is TGTGCCAGCAGCCAAGGGCCGGGACAAGGCTATGGCTACACCTTC. Its protein is CASSQGPGQGYGYTF.

The chain carries TRBV6-5 and TRBJ1-5; D not certain. Trimming pared 8 bases from V and 0 bases from J, leaving 5 bases between. This CDR3 comprises 12 residues. CDR1 MNHEY and CDR2 SVGAGI come from the germline V gene. CDR3 sequence reads: CASGVSNQPQHF. CDR3 coding DNA: TGTGCCAGCGGTGTTAGCAATCAGCCCCAGCATTTT.

V and J are TRBV9 and TRBJ2-2; 9 bases map to TRBD1. Germline V gives CDR1 SGDLS, CDR2 YYNGEE. The CDR3 runs 15 residues. V trimming: 0 bases; J trimming: 10 bases; junction bases outside the gene matches: 7. CDR3 DNA: TGTGCCAGCAGCGTAGTCGCAGGGGACAGGGAGGAGCTGTTTTTT. As protein: CASSVVAGDREELFF.

This clone came up once. The V gene is TRBV30, the J gene TRBJ2-7, with a tentative D call TRBD1 (5 bases). The CDR3 has 12 residues. Germline assignment: CDR1 GTSNPN and CDR2 SVGIG (reference sequence). Trimming removed 2 bases at V and 4 bases at J, with 9 bases between. Written as DNA, the CDR3 is TGTGCCTGGAGTCTGCAGGGATACGAGCAGTACTTC. Its translation: CAWSLQGYEQYF.

V usage is TRBV27 and J usage is TRBJ2-7; 8 bases agree with TRBD2. CDR1 and CDR2 (germline): MNHEY, SMNVEV (reference sequence). The CDR3 loop spans 15 amino acids. The junction had 9 bases not matched to a gene; V was cut back by 4 bases and J by 4 bases. DNA of the CDR3: TGTGCCAGCAGTTCACCAGCGGGAGACCGTTACGAGCAGTACTTC. Protein sequence: CASSSPAGDRYEQYF.

The V and J genes are TRBV9 and TRBJ1-4; no reliable D call. The V and J ends lost 3 bases and 3 bases respectively, with 9 bases between them. Germline assignment: CDR1 SGDLS and CDR2 YYNGEE. This CDR3 has 14 amino acids. CDR3 sequence reads: CASSAGMSNEKLFF. The CDR3 DNA reads TGTGCCAGCAGCGCCGGGATGTCTAATGAAAAACTGTTTTTT.

The rearrangement links TRBV5-1 to TRBJ2-1; 8 bases match TRBD2. Germline CDR1 reads SGHRS; CDR2 reads YFSETQ. This CDR3 is built from 16 residues. The junction had 12 bases not matched to a gene; V was cut back by 4 bases and J by 6 bases. CDR3 region: CASSPPIGGAFNEQFF. The DNA of the CDR3 is TGCGCCAGCAGCCCCCCGATCGGGGGGGCCTTCAATGAGCAGTTCTTC.

This chain uses TRBV28 with TRBJ2-7; D gene ambiguous. Trimming shortened V by 3 bases and J by 1 base, and 10 bases separated the two germline ends. CDR1 is MDHEN and CDR2 is SYDVKM in the germline V gene. The CDR3 is 14 amino acids. The CDR3 DNA sequence: TGTGCCAGCAGTTTGGTGGGCCGTTCCTACGAGCAGTACTTC. Amino acid sequence: CASSLVGRSYEQYF.

This clone was seen only once. V is TRBV5-1 and J is TRBJ2-7; 10 positions match TRBD1. Losses at the gene ends were 7 bases for V and 4 bases for J; bases not matched to a gene: 5. This CDR3 comprises 13 residues. Per germline, CDR1 SGHRS and CDR2 YFSETQ. In nucleotides, the CDR3 is TGCGCCAGCGGGTCGGGACAGGGGTACGAGCAGTACTTC. It specifies CASGSGQGYEQYF.

The rearrangement joins TRBV6-6 to TRBJ2-7; perhaps D is TRBD1 or TRBD2 (6 bases each). V lost 6 bases and J lost 7, with 19 bases in between. This CDR3 contains 14 residues. Germline lookup yields CDR1 MNHNY and CDR2 SVGAGI (reference sequence). This CDR3 reads CASRYGGPKMEQYF. In nucleotides, the CDR3 is TGTGCCAGCAGGTACGGGGGCCCTAAAATGGAGCAGTACTTC.